The 25 T cell receptor beta chains reported below all come from one sample, sequenced in a study of shared clonotypes between healthy human individuals. Clones were sequenced by immunoSEQ multiplex PCR, and TCRdb holds only the in-frame ones, with some missing. This table holds roughly 2.6 million clones, more than 80% found once. The material sequenced was naive CD4+ T cells sorted from blood. The subset here: CD45RA+ positively selected. These receptors were obtained from a man between 18 and 35 years old in good health.

The chain carries TRBV19 and TRBJ2-6; 7 bases are a match to TRBD2. Germline V gene lookup returns CDR1 LNHDA and CDR2 SQIVND (reference sequence). The CDR3 runs to 16 residues. Losses at the gene ends were 7 bases for V and 3 bases for J; bases not matched to a gene: 9. DNA for the CDR3: TGTGCCAGTACCCATGGGAGGGAGATTGGGGCCAACGTCCTGACTTTC. Residues: CASTHGREIGANVLTF.

V usage is TRBV2 and J usage is TRBJ1-4; TRBD1 might be the D (5 bases). Trimming shortened V by 4 bases and J by 8 bases, and 20 bases separated the two germline ends. CDR1 and CDR2 (germline): SNHLY, FYNNEI. This CDR3 is built from 16 residues. In DNA form, the CDR3 reads TGTGCCAGCAGTGGACGGGACCGAGGGGAAGAGGAAAAACTGTTTTTT. It encodes CASSGRDRGEEEKLFF.

The chain recombines TRBV11-2 with TRBJ1-6, with a tentative D call TRBD1 (5 bases). V lost 6 bases and J 14 bases, leaving 11 bases between the germline ends. This CDR3 comprises 11 residues. CDR1 SGHAT and CDR2 FQNNGV come from the germline V gene. This CDR3 is CASRMWGSLHF. CDR3 sequence (DNA): TGTGCCAGCAGGATGTGGGGGTCCCTCCACTTT.

The chain combines TRBV11-2 with TRBJ2-5; D gene unclear. Germline values: CDR1 SGHAT, CDR2 FQNNGV. The CDR3 has 12 residues. V dropped 6 bases and J dropped 2 bases, with 7 bases sitting between them. The CDR3 protein is CASRQFQETQYF. CDR3 DNA sequence: TGTGCCAGCAGACAATTTCAAGAGACCCAGTACTTC.

CDR3 bases: TGTGCCAGCAGCCCTGATGCTTACCCACGACTAGCGGGAGGCAATGAGCAGTTCTTC. This translates into CASSPDAYPRLAGGNEQFF. J is TRBJ2-1 and V is TRBV7-2, with 13 bases aligning to TRBD2. Germline-derived CDR1 and CDR2 are SGHTA and FQGNSA. The CDR3 is 19 amino acids. V was pared by 5 bases and J by 6 bases, with 16 bases of the junction left unmatched. Based on the CDR3 plus reference TRBV7-2 and TRBJ2-1, the full variable domain is GAGVSQSPSNKVTEKGKDVELRCDPISGHTALYWYRQSLGQGLEFLIYFQGNSAPDKSGLPSDRFSAERTGGSVSTLTIQRTQQEDSAVYLCASSPDAYPRLAGGNEQFFGPGTRLTVL.

The rearrangement joins TRBV28 to TRBJ1-2; no clear D gene. There are 15 residues in the CDR3. V lost 8 bases, J lost 0 bases, and 16 bases lay in between. The germline gives CDR1 MDHEN, CDR2 SYDVKM. DNA of the CDR3: TGTGCCAGCTCTTACCATTCTCCATCTAACTATGGCTACACCTTC. It translates to CASSYHSPSNYGYTF.

This chain uses TRBV6-6 with TRBJ1-6; tentative D call: TRBD1 (5 bases). The V gene lost 6 bases and the J gene lost 6 bases, with 18 bases spanning the gap. From germline, CDR1 is MNHNY and CDR2 SVGAGI (reference sequence). The CDR3 sequence is 16 residues long. CDR3 in DNA: TGTGCCAGCAGCGCGGCGGGGGGTGGTCGTAATTCACCCCTCCACTTT. This gives the protein CASSAAGGGRNSPLHF.

A remark on this clone: At the DNA level, this CDR3 is encoded by other sequences in the same sample as well. The chain links TRBV2 to TRBJ2-3; D is uncertain. CDR3 size: 13 residues. V lost 5 bases and J lost 0, with 6 bases in between. The germline V gene encodes CDR1 SNHLY and CDR2 FYNNEI. DNA of the CDR3: TGTGCCAGCAGTTCACAGAGCACAGATACGCAGTATTTT. It encodes CASSSQSTDTQYF. The entire variable domain, with the rest obtained from reference TRBV2 and TRBJ2-3, is as follows: EPEVTQTPSHQVTQMGQEVILRCVPISNHLYFYWYRQILGQKVEFLVSFYNNEISEKSEIFDDQFSVERPDGSNFTLKIRSTKLEDSAMYFCASSSQSTDTQYFGPGTRLTVL.

The chain recombines TRBV5-1 with TRBJ1-6; 7 nucleotides match TRBD1. This CDR3 has 13 amino acids. V shed 4 bases, J shed 14 bases, and the junction held 9 bases outside the gene matches. The germline V gene encodes CDR1 SGHRS and CDR2 YFSETQ. The chain's CDR3 is CASSIFTGDSLHF. CDR3 sequence (DNA): TGCGCCAGCAGCATTTTCACAGGGGATTCCCTCCACTTT.

The V and J genes are TRBV7-2 and TRBJ2-1; 12 bases match TRBD2. The CDR3 is 15 amino acids. CDR1 is SGHTA, CDR2 FQGNSA, per germline. J gave up 9 bases and V 5 bases, and 8 bases lay outside the gene matches. Written as DNA, the CDR3 is TGTGCCAGCAGCCCTCTAGCGGGAGGGGGTAGTGAGCAGTTCTTC. Translated, it gives CASSPLAGGGSEQFF.

This sequence joins TRBV6-5 and TRBJ2-7, with D perhaps matching TRBD1 (5 bases). Trimming removed 0 bases at V and 2 bases at J, with 8 bases between. CDR1 MNHEY and CDR2 SVGAGI come from the germline V gene. The CDR3 spans 14 residues. For the CDR3, the DNA is TGTGCCAGCAGTTACTCGGACACAGCCTACGAGCAGTACTTC. Protein: CASSYSDTAYEQYF.

This clone appeared once. This sequence joins TRBV5-4 and TRBJ1-1; possibly TRBD1 for D (5 bases). CDR3 length: 15 amino acids. The ends were cut back, 3 bases at V and 3 bases at J, with 15 bases in the middle. Germline values: CDR1 SGHNT, CDR2 YYREEE (reference sequence). The CDR3 here is CASSSWASGYTEAFF. The CDR3, as DNA: TGTGCCAGCAGCTCCTGGGCCTCAGGGTACACTGAAGCTTTCTTT.

The genes are TRBV4-1 and TRBJ1-6; no reliable D call. The length of the CDR3 is 16 residues. V gave up 4 bases and J gave up 2 bases, with 12 bases separating them. CDR1 MGHRA and CDR2 YSYEKL come from the germline V gene. CDR3 in amino acids: CASSPRGGPYNSPLHF. Here the CDR3 DNA reads TGCGCCAGCAGCCCCCGTGGCGGGCCCTATAATTCACCCCTCCACTTT.

The CDR3 loop reads CASSSPGGGKGNEQFF. The CDR3 DNA reads TGCGCCAGCAGCTCGCCTGGGGGAGGGAAGGGCAATGAGCAGTTCTTC. The chain is built from TRBV5-1 and TRBJ2-1, with TRBD2 matching over 7 bases. Looked up from germline, CDR1 is SGHRS and CDR2 is YFSETQ. V dropped 3 bases and J dropped 6; count of bases not matched to a gene: 12. This CDR3 is 16 amino acids long. Full variable domain (rest looked up from reference TRBV5-1 and TRBJ2-1): KAGVTQTPRYLIKTRGQQVTLSCSPISGHRSVSWYQQTPGQGLQFLFEYFSETQRNKGNFPGRFSGRQFSNSRSEMNVSTLELGDSALYLCASSSPGGGKGNEQFFGPGTRLTVL.

A remark on this clone: The same CDR3 arises from other DNA sequences in this sample as well. The chain has TRBV9 and TRBJ2-5, with a tentative D call TRBD2 (5 bases). V lost 3 bases and J 1 base, leaving 7 bases between the germline ends. Germline V lookup: CDR1 SGDLS, CDR2 YYNGEE. This CDR3 spans 13 amino acids. The CDR3 bases are TGTGCCAGCAGCGCGGGGATCCAAGAGACCCAGTACTTC. The encoded protein is CASSAGIQETQYF.

The V gene is TRBV7-9, the J gene TRBJ2-5, with TRBD1 identical over 10 bases. Trimming removed 5 bases from V and 5 bases from J; junction bases left unmatched: 5. The CDR3 sequence is 14 residues long. Germline assignment: CDR1 SEHNR and CDR2 FQNEAQ (reference sequence). Here the CDR3 DNA reads TGTGCCAGCAGCCACGACAGGGGGCGGGAGACCCAGTACTTC. Its translation is CASSHDRGRETQYF.

The CDR3 bases are TGTGCCAGCAGCTTAGGCGGGGACCTCTCCTACGAGCAGTACTTC. It codes for CASSLGGDLSYEQYF. This chain links TRBV7-2 with TRBJ2-7, with D possibly matching TRBD2 (6 bases). This CDR3 is 15 amino acids long. The germline CDR1 and CDR2 sequences are SGHTA and FQGNSA. V was cut by 1 base and J by 0 bases, with 10 bases left in between.

This clone was seen just once. V usage is TRBV5-1 and J usage is TRBJ1-2; D is unclear. V lost 0 bases, J lost 4 bases, and 7 bases lay in between. Germline V gene lookup returns CDR1 SGHRS and CDR2 YFSETQ. The CDR3 runs 13 residues. This chain's CDR3 is CASSLGSSYGYTF. CDR3 coding DNA: TGCGCCAGCAGCTTGGGCAGCAGCTATGGCTACACCTTC. Drawing the rest from reference TRBV5-1 and TRBJ1-2, the complete variable domain is KAGVTQTPRYLIKTRGQQVTLSCSPISGHRSVSWYQQTPGQGLQFLFEYFSETQRNKGNFPGRFSGRQFSNSRSEMNVSTLELGDSALYLCASSLGSSYGYTFGSGTRLTVV.

Note on this clone: The sample holds other DNA sequences that translate to the same CDR3. This chain joins TRBV5-1 and TRBJ2-3; 10 bases line up with TRBD2. With V trimmed by 3 bases and J by 0 bases, 4 bases remained unmatched. The CDR3 length is 16 residues. Germline CDR1 is SGHRS and CDR2 is YFSETQ. The CDR3 bases are TGCGCCAGCAGCTCCCTGACTAGCGGGAGCACAGATACGCAGTATTTT. Encoded protein: CASSSLTSGSTDTQYF.

This chain joins TRBV27 and TRBJ1-6; D gene ambiguous. Trimming removed 0 bases at V and 8 bases at J, with 11 bases between. The CDR3 sequence is 15 residues long. Germline lookup yields CDR1 MNHEY and CDR2 SMNVEV (reference sequence). The CDR3 region has the DNA TGTGCCAGCAGTTTATCGGGCGTATTGCATTCACCCCTCCACTTT. This gives the protein CASSLSGVLHSPLHF.

This clone was observed once. CDR3 coding DNA: TGTGCCAGCAGTCCGGACGGCCACTCTGGAAACACCATATATTTT. Amino acid sequence: CASSPDGHSGNTIYF. The V call is TRBV6-4, the J call TRBJ1-3; D gene unclear. There are 15 residues in the CDR3. From germline, CDR1 is MRHNA and CDR2 SNTAGT. The V end was cut by 5 bases, the J end by 0 bases, with 11 bases between.

This clone was picked up one time. The V gene is TRBV15, the J gene TRBJ2-7; 9 nucleotides align to TRBD2. Germline V lookup: CDR1 LNHNV, CDR2 YYDKDF (reference sequence). V shed 3 bases, J shed 4 bases, and the junction held 10 bases outside the gene matches. The CDR3 runs to 16 residues. The CDR3 bases are TGTGCCACCAGCAGGGCCCCGGGACTAGCTATTTACGAGCAGTACTTC. This sequence encodes CATSRAPGLAIYEQYF.

The chain is built from TRBV6-6 and TRBJ1-2; 9 positions agree with TRBD1. With V trimmed by 6 bases and J by 7 bases, 6 bases remained unmatched. The CDR3 consists of 13 residues. The V gene's germline CDR1 is MNHNY and CDR2 SVGAGI (reference sequence). The CDR3 loop is CASRGDRGGGYTF. CDR3 coding DNA: TGTGCCAGCAGGGGAGACAGGGGGGGTGGCTACACCTTC.

The chain recombines TRBV5-1 with TRBJ1-4, with 9 bases fitting TRBD1. J gave up 2 bases and V 5 bases, and 10 bases lay outside the gene matches. Per the germline V gene, CDR1 is SGHRS and CDR2 is YFSETQ. The CDR3 runs to 17 residues. CDR3 amino acids: CASSPGQGSPTNEKLFF. The CDR3 nucleotides read TGCGCCAGCAGTCCGGGACAGGGATCCCCGACTAATGAAAAACTGTTTTTT.

This clone was seen only once. The rearrangement links TRBV7-2 to TRBJ1-4; perhaps TRBD1 as D (5 bases). The CDR3 covers 16 residues. The V end was cut by 1 base, the J end by 4 bases, with 13 bases between. Germline CDR1 SGHTA, CDR2 FQGNSA. This CDR3 is CASSLGGGTDNEKLFF. The CDR3 DNA follows: TGTGCCAGCAGCTTAGGGGGGGGGACGGATAATGAAAAACTGTTTTTT.